This TCR beta chain was observed in a study of control samples from healthy donors and cancer patients. V was trimmed by 3 bases and J by 6 bases, leaving 16 bases between them. In germline, CDR1 is MNHNS, CDR2 SASEGT. CDR3 length: 15 residues. The assay was immunoSEQ multiplex PCR, and TCRdb's table has in-frame clones only and misses some. The sample records about 150,000 clones, under 90% being singletons. This clonotype originated in a man aged 25 to 45 in good health. The J gene is TRBJ2-3, the V gene TRBV6-1; D is perhaps TRBD1 (6 bases). Sequencing was performed on blood. The CDR3 DNA sequence: TGTGCCAGCAGTGATGGGGGCCTGGGAAGGGATACGCAGTATTTT. Its translation: CASSDGGLGRDTQYF.